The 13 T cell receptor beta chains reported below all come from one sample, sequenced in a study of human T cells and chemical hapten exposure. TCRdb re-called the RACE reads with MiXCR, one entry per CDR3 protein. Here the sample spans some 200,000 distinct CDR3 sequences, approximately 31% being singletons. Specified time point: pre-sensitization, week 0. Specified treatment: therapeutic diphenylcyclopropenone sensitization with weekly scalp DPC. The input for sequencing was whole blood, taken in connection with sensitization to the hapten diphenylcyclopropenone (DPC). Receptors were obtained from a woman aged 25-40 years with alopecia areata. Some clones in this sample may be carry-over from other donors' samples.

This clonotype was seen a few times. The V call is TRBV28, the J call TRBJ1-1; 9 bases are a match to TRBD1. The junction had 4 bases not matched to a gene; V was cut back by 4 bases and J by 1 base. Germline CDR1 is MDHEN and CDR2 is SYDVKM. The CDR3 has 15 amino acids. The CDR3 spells CASSSPDRGNTEAFF. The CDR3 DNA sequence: TGTGCCAGCAGTTCCCCGGACAGGGGGAACACTGAAGCTTTCTTT.

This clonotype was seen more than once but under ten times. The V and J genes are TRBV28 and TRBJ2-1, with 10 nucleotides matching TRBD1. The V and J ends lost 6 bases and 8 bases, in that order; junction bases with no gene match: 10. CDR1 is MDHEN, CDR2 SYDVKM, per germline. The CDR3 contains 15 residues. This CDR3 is CASSTGTGVSDEQFF. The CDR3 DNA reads TGTGCCAGCAGCACCGGGACAGGGGTAAGCGATGAGCAGTTCTTC. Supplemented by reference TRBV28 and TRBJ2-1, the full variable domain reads DVKVTQSSRYLVKRTGEKVFLECVQDMDHENMFWYRQDPGLGLRLIYFSYDVKMKEKGDIPEGYSVSREKKERFSLILESASTNQTSMYLCASSTGTGVSDEQFFGPGTRLTVL.

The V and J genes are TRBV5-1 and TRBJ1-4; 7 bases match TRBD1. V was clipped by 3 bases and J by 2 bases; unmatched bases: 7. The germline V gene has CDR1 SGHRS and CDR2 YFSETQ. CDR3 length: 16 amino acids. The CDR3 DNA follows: TGCGCCAGCAGCTCGGGACAGACCAACACTAATGAAAAACTGTTTTTT. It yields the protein CASSSGQTNTNEKLFF.

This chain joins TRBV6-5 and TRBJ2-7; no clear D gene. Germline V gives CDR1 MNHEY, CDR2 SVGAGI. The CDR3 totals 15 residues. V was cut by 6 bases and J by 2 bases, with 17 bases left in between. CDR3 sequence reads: CASSSDPKPTYEQYF. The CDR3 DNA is TGTGCCAGCAGCTCCGACCCCAAACCAACCTACGAGCAGTACTTC.

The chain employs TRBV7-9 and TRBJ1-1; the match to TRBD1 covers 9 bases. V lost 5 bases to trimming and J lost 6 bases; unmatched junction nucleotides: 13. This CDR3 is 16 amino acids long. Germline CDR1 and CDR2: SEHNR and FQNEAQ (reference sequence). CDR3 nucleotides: TGTGCCAGCAGCGACAACTCCGGGACAGGGCTACCTGAAGCTTTCTTT. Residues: CASSDNSGTGLPEAFF.

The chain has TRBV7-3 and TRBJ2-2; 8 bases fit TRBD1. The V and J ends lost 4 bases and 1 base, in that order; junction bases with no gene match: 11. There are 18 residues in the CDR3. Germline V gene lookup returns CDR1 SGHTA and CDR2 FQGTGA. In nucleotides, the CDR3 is TGTGCCAGCAGCTCCGGTCCAAGACAGGGGTGGAACACCGGGGAGCTGTTTTTT. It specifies CASSSGPRQGWNTGELFF.

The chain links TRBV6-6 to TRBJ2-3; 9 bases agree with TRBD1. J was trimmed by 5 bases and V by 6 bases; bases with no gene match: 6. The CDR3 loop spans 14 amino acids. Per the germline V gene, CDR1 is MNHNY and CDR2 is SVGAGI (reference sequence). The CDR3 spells CASRGQGSGDTQYF. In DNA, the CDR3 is TGTGCCAGCAGGGGACAGGGAAGTGGAGATACGCAGTATTTT.

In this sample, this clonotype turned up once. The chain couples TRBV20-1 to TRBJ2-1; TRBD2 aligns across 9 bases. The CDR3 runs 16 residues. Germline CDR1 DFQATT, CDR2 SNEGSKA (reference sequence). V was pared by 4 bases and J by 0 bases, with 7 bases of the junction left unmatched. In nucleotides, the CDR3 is TGCAGTGCTATAGCGGGAGTCCCCAGCTCCTACAATGAGCAGTTCTTC. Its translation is CSAIAGVPSSYNEQFF.

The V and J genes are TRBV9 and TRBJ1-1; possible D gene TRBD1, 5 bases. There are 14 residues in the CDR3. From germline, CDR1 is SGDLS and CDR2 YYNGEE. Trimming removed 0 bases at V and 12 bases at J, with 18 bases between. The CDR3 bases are TGTGCCAGCAGCGTAGGTCCGGGGCCGAGTGTATCTTTCTTT. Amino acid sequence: CASSVGPGPSVSFF.

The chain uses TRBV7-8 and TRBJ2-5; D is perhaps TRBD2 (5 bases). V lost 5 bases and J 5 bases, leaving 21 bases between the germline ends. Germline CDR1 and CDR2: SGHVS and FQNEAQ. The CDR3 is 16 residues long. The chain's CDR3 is CASSPPTPLVRETQYF. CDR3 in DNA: TGTGCCAGCAGCCCGCCTACCCCACTAGTCAGGGAGACCCAGTACTTC.

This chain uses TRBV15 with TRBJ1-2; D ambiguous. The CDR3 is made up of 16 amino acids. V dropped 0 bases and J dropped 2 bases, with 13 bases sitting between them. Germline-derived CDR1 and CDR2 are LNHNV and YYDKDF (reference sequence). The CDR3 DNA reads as TGTGCCACCAGCAGAGAAGTTGGGCAGTTAAACTATGGCTACACCTTC. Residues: CATSREVGQLNYGYTF.

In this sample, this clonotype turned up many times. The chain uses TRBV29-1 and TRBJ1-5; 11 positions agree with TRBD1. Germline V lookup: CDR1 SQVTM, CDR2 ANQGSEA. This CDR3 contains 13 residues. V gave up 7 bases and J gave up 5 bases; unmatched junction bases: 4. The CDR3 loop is CSAGQGADQPQHF. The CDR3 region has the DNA TGCAGCGCTGGACAGGGGGCAGATCAGCCCCAGCATTTT.

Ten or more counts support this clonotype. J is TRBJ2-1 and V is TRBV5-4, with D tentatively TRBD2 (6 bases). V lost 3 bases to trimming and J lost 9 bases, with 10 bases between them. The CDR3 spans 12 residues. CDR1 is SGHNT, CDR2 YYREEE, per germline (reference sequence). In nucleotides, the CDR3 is TGTGCCAGCAGCTGGATGGGGGGTGAGCAGTTCTTC. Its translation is CASSWMGGEQFF. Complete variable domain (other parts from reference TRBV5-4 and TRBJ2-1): ETGVTQSPTHLIKTRGQQVTLRCSSQSGHNTVSWYQQALGQGPQFIFQYYREEENGRGNFPPRFSGLQFPNYSSELNVNALELDDSALYLCASSWMGGEQFFGPGTRLTVL.